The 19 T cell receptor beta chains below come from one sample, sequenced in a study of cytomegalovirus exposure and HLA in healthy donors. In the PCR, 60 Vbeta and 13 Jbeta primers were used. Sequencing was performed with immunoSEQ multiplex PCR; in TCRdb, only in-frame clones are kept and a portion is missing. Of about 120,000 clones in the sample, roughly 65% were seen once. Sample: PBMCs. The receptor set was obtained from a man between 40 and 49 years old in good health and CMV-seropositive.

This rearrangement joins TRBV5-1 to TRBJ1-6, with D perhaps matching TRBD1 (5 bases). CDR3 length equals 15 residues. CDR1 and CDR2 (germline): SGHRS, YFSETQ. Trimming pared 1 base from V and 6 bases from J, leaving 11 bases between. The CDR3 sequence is CASSLSRELNSPLHF. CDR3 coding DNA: TGCGCCAGCAGCTTGTCCAGGGAACTTAATTCACCCCTCCACTTT. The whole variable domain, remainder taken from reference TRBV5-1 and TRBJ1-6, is KAGVTQTPRYLIKTRGQQVTLSCSPISGHRSVSWYQQTPGQGLQFLFEYFSETQRNKGNFPGRFSGRQFSNSRSEMNVSTLELGDSALYLCASSLSRELNSPLHFGNGTRLTVT.

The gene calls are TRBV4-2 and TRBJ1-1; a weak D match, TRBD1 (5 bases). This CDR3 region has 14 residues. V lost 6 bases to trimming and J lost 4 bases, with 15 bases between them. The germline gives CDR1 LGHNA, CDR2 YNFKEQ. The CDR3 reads CASRPGMISTEAFF. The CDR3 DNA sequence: TGTGCCAGCAGGCCAGGGATGATAAGCACTGAAGCTTTCTTT.

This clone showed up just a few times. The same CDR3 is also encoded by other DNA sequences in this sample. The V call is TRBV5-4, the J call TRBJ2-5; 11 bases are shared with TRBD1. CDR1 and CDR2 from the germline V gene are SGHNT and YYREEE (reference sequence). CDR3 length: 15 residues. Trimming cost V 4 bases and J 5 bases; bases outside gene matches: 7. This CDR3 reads CASSPPDRGQETQYF. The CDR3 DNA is TGTGCCAGCAGCCCGCCGGACAGGGGGCAGGAGACCCAGTACTTC.

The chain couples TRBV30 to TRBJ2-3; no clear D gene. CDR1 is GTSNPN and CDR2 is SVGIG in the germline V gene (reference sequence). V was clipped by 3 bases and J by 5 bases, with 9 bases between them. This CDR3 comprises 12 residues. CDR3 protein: CAWRPPGDTQYF. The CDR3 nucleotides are TGTGCCTGGAGACCGCCCGGAGATACGCAGTATTTT.

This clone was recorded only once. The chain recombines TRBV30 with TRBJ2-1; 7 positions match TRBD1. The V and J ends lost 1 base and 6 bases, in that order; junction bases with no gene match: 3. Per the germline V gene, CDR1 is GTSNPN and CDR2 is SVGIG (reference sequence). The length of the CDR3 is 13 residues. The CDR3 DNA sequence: TGTGCCTGGAGTGGGGGACAGATCAATGAGCAGTTCTTC. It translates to CAWSGGQINEQFF.

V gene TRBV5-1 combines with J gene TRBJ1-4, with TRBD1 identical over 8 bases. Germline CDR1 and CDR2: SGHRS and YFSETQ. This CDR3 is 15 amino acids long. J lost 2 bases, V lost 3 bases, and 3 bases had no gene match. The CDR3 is CASSWTGMTNEKLFF. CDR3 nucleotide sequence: TGCGCCAGCAGCTGGACAGGGATGACTAATGAAAAACTGTTTTTT.

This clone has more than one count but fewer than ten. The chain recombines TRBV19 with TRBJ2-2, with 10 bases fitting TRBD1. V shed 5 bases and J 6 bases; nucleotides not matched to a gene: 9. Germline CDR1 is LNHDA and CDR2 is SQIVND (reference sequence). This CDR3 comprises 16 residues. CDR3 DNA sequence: TGTGCCAGTAGTTCACGGGACAGGGGATTCCCCGGGGAGCTGTTTTTT. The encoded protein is CASSSRDRGFPGELFF.

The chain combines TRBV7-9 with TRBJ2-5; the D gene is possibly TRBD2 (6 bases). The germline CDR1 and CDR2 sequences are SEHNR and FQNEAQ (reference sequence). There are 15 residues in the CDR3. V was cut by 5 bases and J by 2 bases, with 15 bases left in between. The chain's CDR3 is CASSPLVGRQETQYF. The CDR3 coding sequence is TGTGCCAGCAGCCCCCTGGTAGGGAGGCAAGAGACCCAGTACTTC.

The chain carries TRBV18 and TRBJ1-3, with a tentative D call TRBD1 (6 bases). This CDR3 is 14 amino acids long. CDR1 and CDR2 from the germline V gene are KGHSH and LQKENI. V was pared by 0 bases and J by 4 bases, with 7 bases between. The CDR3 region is CASSPPGTGNTIYF. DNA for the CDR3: TGTGCCAGCTCACCACCCGGGACAGGAAACACCATATATTTT.

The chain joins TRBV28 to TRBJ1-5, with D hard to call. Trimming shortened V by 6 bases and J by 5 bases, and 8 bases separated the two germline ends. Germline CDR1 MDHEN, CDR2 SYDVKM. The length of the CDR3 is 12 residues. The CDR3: CASSKEDQPQHF. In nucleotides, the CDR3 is TGTGCCAGCAGCAAGGAGGATCAGCCCCAGCATTTT.

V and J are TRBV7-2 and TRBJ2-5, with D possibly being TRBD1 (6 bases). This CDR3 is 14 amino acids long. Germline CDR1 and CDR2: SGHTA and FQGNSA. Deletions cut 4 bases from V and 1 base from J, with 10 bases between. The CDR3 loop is CASSSWTAQETQYF. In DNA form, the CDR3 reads TGTGCCAGCAGCTCCTGGACAGCCCAAGAGACCCAGTACTTC.

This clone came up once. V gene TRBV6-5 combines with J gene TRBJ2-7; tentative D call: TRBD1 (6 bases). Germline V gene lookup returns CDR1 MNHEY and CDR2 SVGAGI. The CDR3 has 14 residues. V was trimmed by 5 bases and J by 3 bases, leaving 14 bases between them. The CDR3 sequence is CASSRQAEDYEQYF. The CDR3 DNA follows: TGTGCCAGCAGTCGACAGGCCGAGGACTACGAGCAGTACTTC.

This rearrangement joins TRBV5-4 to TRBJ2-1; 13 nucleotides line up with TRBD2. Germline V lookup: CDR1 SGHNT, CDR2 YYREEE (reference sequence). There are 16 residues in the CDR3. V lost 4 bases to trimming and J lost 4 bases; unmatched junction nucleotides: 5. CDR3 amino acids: CASSLGGLAGYNEQFF. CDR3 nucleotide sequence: TGTGCCAGCAGCCTGGGGGGACTAGCGGGATACAATGAGCAGTTCTTC.

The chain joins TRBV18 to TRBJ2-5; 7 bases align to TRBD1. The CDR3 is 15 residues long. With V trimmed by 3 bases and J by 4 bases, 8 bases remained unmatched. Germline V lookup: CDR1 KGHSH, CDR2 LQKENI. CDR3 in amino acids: CASSPPLSGGETQYF. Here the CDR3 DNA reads TGTGCCAGCTCACCTCCCCTGTCAGGGGGAGAGACCCAGTACTTC. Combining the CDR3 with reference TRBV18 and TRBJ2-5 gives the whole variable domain NAGVMQNPRHLVRRRGQEARLRCSPMKGHSHVYWYRQLPEEGLKFMVYLQKENIIDESGMPKERFSAEFPKEGPSILRIQQVVRGDSAAYFCASSPPLSGGETQYFGPGTRLLVL.

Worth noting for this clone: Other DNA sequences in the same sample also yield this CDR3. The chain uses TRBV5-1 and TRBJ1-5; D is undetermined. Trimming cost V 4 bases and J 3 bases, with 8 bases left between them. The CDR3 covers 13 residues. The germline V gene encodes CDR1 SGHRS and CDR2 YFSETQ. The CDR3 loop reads CASSIDNNQPQHF. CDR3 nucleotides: TGCGCCAGCAGCATCGACAACAATCAGCCCCAGCATTTT.

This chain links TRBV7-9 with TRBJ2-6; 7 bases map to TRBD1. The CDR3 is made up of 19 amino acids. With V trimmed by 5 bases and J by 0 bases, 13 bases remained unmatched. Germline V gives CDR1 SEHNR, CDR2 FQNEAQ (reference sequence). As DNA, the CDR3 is TGTGCCAGCAGCGGGGATCCTCAGGGGGACCGCTCTGGGGCCAACGTCCTGACTTTC. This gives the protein CASSGDPQGDRSGANVLTF. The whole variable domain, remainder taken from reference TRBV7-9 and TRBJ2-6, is DTGVSQNPRHKITKRGQNVTFRCDPISEHNRLYWYRQTLGQGPEFLTYFQNEAQLEKSRLLSDRFSAERPKGSFSTLEIQRTEQGDSAMYLCASSGDPQGDRSGANVLTFGAGSRLTVL.

This CDR3 is CASSPTSGSTDTQYF. Written as DNA, the CDR3 is TGTGCCAGCAGTCCGACTAGCGGGAGCACAGATACGCAGTATTTT. This sequence joins TRBV6-4 and TRBJ2-3, with 10 positions matching TRBD2. This CDR3 is 15 amino acids long. V shed 5 bases and J 0 bases; nucleotides not matched to a gene: 2. Per germline, CDR1 MRHNA and CDR2 SNTAGT.

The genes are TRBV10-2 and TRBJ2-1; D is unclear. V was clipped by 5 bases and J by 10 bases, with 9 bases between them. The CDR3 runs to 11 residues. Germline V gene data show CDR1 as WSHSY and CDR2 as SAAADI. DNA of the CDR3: TGCGCCAGCAGTCCCCAGGTAGAGCAGTTCTTC. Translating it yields CASSPQVEQFF.

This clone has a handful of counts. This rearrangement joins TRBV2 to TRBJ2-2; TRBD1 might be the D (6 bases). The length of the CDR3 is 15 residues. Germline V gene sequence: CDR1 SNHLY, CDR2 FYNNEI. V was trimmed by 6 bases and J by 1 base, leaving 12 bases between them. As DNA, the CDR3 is TGTGCCAGCAGGTGGGGCAGGGGGAACACCGGGGAGCTGTTTTTT. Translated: CASRWGRGNTGELFF.